This TCR beta chain was profiled in a study of control samples from healthy donors and cancer patients. The CDR3 totals 10 residues. V gave up 6 bases and J gave up 4 bases, with 6 bases separating them. Germline V gene sequence: CDR1 SQVTM, CDR2 ANQGSEA. TCRdb's copy holds only in-frame clones and misses some; the assay was immunoSEQ multiplex PCR. This table has 140,000 to 150,000 clones, under 90% appearing once. This TCR was recovered from a man aged 25 to 40 in good health. The chain combines TRBV29-1 with TRBJ1-1, with unresolved D. Sequencing used blood. As DNA, the CDR3 is TGCAGCGTATGGTCCACTGAAGCTTTCTTT. Protein sequence: CSVWSTEAFF.